This TCR beta chain is drawn from a study of blood T cell repertoires in COVID-19. Clones were sequenced by immunoSEQ multiplex PCR, and TCRdb holds only the in-frame ones, with some missing. The table records about 110,000 clones, 65% to 90% of them present only once. This sequence originates from a woman aged 60-75 years with acute or convalescent COVID-19. Material: peripheral blood.

The CDR3: CASSQVNTQYF. For the CDR3, the DNA is TGTGCCAGCAGCCAAGTAAATACGCAGTATTTT. V and J are TRBV3-1 (or the pseudogene TRBV3-2) and TRBJ2-3; D gene unclear. The CDR3 sequence is 11 residues long. V gave up 1 base and J gave up 7 bases, with 3 bases separating them. Germline V gene lookup returns CDR1 LGHDT and CDR2 YNNKEL (reference sequence).